This record covers a single T cell receptor beta chain. Germline loops: CDR1 LGHDT, CDR2 YNNKEL (reference sequence). Between the trimmed V and J ends, which lost 4 bases and 3 bases, there was a span of 19 bases. The CDR3 is 17 residues long. In the source study's methods: Quantification of nucleated cells was approximated via reference gene primer amplification. Data came from immunoSEQ multiplex PCR; TCRdb stores just in-frame clones and leaves some out. The DNA gave D and trimming, while V, J and clone size come from that table. This table holds approximately 140,000 clones, roughly nine tenths found once. The data originate from a study of blood T cell repertoires in COVID-19. Study-wide context: Researchers got acute and convalescent COVID-19 samples from the United States, Italy and Spain.

The sequence derives from a woman aged 55-69 years with active or convalescent COVID-19. This sequence joins TRBV3-1 (or the pseudogene TRBV3-2) and TRBJ1-5; D call uncertain. Sequencing was carried out using peripheral blood. The CDR3 loop is CASSRTPGSRDNQPQHF. In DNA, the CDR3 is TGTGCCAGCAGCCGGACTCCGGGTTCAAGGGACAATCAGCCCCAGCATTTT.